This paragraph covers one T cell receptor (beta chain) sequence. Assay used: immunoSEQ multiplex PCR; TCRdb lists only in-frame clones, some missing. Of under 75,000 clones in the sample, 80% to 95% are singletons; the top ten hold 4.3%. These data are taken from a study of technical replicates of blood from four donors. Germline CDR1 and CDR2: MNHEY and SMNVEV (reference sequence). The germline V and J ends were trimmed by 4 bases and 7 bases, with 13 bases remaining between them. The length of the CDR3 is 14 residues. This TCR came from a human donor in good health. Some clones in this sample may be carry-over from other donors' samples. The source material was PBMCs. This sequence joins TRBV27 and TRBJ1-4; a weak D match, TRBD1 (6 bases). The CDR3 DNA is TGTGCCAGCAGTTACCAGGGGAGTGGTGAAAAACTGTTTTTT. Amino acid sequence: CASSYQGSGEKLFF. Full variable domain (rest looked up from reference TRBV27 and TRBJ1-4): EAQVTQNPRYLITVTGKKLTVTCSQNMNHEYMSWYRQDPGLGLRQIYYSMNVEVTDKGDVPEGYKVSRKEKRNFPLILESPSPNQTSLYFCASSYQGSGEKLFFGSGTQLSVL.